Below are 32 T cell receptor beta chains sequenced from a single sample in a study of shared clonotypes between healthy human individuals. Method: immunoSEQ multiplex PCR; TCRdb's copy keeps in-frame clones and lacks some. The sample consists of a few million clones, approximately 92% of them appearing once. CD8 cells classed as naive were CD45RO-negative and positively selected for CCR7, excluding terminally differentiated effector memory CD45RA+ cells. The source material was naive CD8+ T cells from PBMCs. The receptors stem from a man younger than 35 in good health. Some clones in this sample may be carry-over from other donors' samples.

The chain is built from TRBV7-8 and TRBJ1-1; D is undetermined. Trimming removed 5 bases at V and 5 bases at J, with 9 bases between. This CDR3 has 12 amino acids. Per germline, CDR1 SGHVS and CDR2 FQNEAQ. CDR3 nucleotides: TGTGCCAGCAGCCGCCTCAGAACTGAAGCTTTCTTT. As protein: CASSRLRTEAFF.

As concerns this clone: The identical CDR3 is also encoded by other nucleotide sequences in the sample. This chain joins TRBV11-2 and TRBJ2-5, with D unresolved. Germline V CDR1 and CDR2: SGHAT, FQNNGV. The length of the CDR3 is 11 residues. Trimming left V 1 base short and J 5 bases short, with 2 bases between. The CDR3 nucleotides read TGTGCCAGCAGCTTAGGGGAGACCCAGTACTTC. It translates to CASSLGETQYF.

This chain joins TRBV7-6 and TRBJ2-2; D is perhaps TRBD2 (6 bases). The CDR3 is made up of 19 amino acids. CDR1 and CDR2 (germline): SGHVS, FNYEAQ. V dropped 5 bases and J dropped 1 base, with 23 bases sitting between them. DNA for the CDR3: TGTGCCAGCAGCCATCCGCCAGCGGGCCTGGGGCAGAACACCGGGGAGCTGTTTTTT. Its protein is CASSHPPAGLGQNTGELFF. The whole variable domain, filled in from reference TRBV7-6 and TRBJ2-2, reads GAGVSQSPRYKVTKRGQDVALRCDPISGHVSLYWYRQALGQGPEFLTYFNYEAQQDKSGLPNDRFSAERPEGSISTLTIQRTEQRDSAMYRCASSHPPAGLGQNTGELFFGEGSRLTVL.

The chain carries TRBV7-8 and TRBJ2-1; TRBD2 aligns across 8 bases. The CDR3 has 15 amino acids. Germline assignment: CDR1 SGHVS and CDR2 FQNEAQ. With V trimmed by 0 bases and J by 6 bases, 4 bases remained unmatched. CDR3 residues: CASSLARREVNEQFF. In DNA, the CDR3 is TGTGCCAGCAGCTTAGCGAGGCGGGAGGTCAATGAGCAGTTCTTC.

The chain uses TRBV9 and TRBJ2-7; 9 nucleotides agree with TRBD2. The junction had 4 bases not matched to a gene; V was cut back by 0 bases and J by 3 bases. The germline gives CDR1 SGDLS, CDR2 YYNGEE. CDR3 size: 15 residues. CDR3 nucleotide sequence: TGTGCCAGCAGCGTAGGTGCGGGAGGGTACTACGAGCAGTACTTC. It translates to CASSVGAGGYYEQYF.

The chain combines TRBV11-2 with TRBJ1-2; no firm D call. Trimming pared 6 bases from V and 0 bases from J, leaving 5 bases between. The CDR3 has 12 amino acids. Germline-derived CDR1 and CDR2 are SGHAT and FQNNGV. The CDR3 protein is CASSDSNYGYTF. The CDR3 DNA sequence: TGTGCCAGCAGTGATTCTAACTATGGCTACACCTTC.

The chain couples TRBV7-9 to TRBJ2-7; 8 bases fit TRBD1. The V segment lost 6 bases and the J segment 7 bases; nucleotides outside the gene matches: 11. Germline assignment: CDR1 SEHNR and CDR2 FQNEAQ (reference sequence). The CDR3 covers 14 residues. CDR3 residues: CASREGQGAREQYF. CDR3 DNA sequence: TGTGCCAGCAGGGAAGGGCAGGGGGCGAGGGAGCAGTACTTC.

V is TRBV5-1 and J is TRBJ2-7, with D hard to call. The V gene's germline CDR1 is SGHRS and CDR2 YFSETQ. This CDR3 has 17 residues. V lost 0 bases and J 0 bases, leaving 16 bases between the germline ends. CDR3 DNA sequence: TGCGCCAGCAGCTTGGACGCATCAGAAGCGTACTCCTACGAGCAGTACTTC. Its translation: CASSLDASEAYSYEQYF.

This clone has a single count. This chain connects TRBV4-1 to TRBJ2-2; D is undetermined. The CDR3 is 16 amino acids. With 1 base removed from V and 5 bases from J, the gap between germline ends came to 14 bases. Germline V CDR1 and CDR2: MGHRA, YSYEKL. The CDR3 protein is CASSQARVGITGELFF. CDR3 nucleotide sequence: TGCGCCAGCAGCCAAGCAAGGGTAGGGATAACCGGGGAGCTGTTTTTT.

The rearrangement uses TRBV9 and TRBJ2-7, with 8 bases matching TRBD2. The CDR3 is 13 amino acids. CDR1 is SGDLS, CDR2 YYNGEE, per germline. The V gene end was trimmed by 7 bases and the J gene end by 5 bases; junction bases not matched to a gene: 8. In DNA form, the CDR3 reads TGTGCCAGCGCGGCCGGGACTAGGCACGAGCAGTACTTC. It yields the protein CASAAGTRHEQYF.

This chain joins TRBV7-3 and TRBJ2-2; TRBD1 matches 7 bases. The CDR3 spans 13 residues. Losses at the gene ends were 5 bases for V and 7 bases for J; bases not matched to a gene: 4. Germline V gene lookup returns CDR1 SGHTA and CDR2 FQGTGA. The CDR3 is CASSAQGDGELFF. CDR3 in DNA: TGTGCCAGCAGCGCGCAGGGGGACGGGGAGCTGTTTTTT.

This chain links TRBV5-1 with TRBJ1-2; 9 nucleotides match TRBD1. The J segment lost 8 bases and the V segment lost 3 bases, leaving 8 bases of the junction unmatched. The germline gives CDR1 SGHRS, CDR2 YFSETQ. This CDR3 is built from 14 residues. CDR3 sequence: CASSSGQGITGYTF. DNA for the CDR3: TGCGCCAGCAGCTCGGGACAGGGAATTACGGGCTACACCTTC. The full variable domain, completed using reference TRBV5-1 and TRBJ1-2, is KAGVTQTPRYLIKTRGQQVTLSCSPISGHRSVSWYQQTPGQGLQFLFEYFSETQRNKGNFPGRFSGRQFSNSRSEMNVSTLELGDSALYLCASSSGQGITGYTFGSGTRLTVV.

The genes are TRBV28 and TRBJ1-2; TRBD1 agrees at 7 bases. The germline CDR1 and CDR2 sequences are MDHEN and SYDVKM. This CDR3 region has 15 residues. The ends lost 6 bases at V and 2 bases at J; junction bases unmatched: 9. The DNA for the CDR3 is TGTGCCAGCAGCGTAAACAGGGGCTGGAACTATGGCTACACCTTC. Translating gives CASSVNRGWNYGYTF.

This clone has a handful of counts. This rearrangement joins TRBV21-1 to TRBJ1-5. TRBV21-1 is given as a pseudogene. The CDR3 contains 15 residues. CDR3 loop: CASSKKRAGSQPQHF. CDR3 sequence (DNA): TGTGCCAGCAGCAAAAAGAGGGCAGGGTCTCAGCCCCAGCATTTT.

The genes are TRBV9 and TRBJ1-2, with D unclear. Germline loops: CDR1 SGDLS, CDR2 YYNGEE. Between the trimmed V and J ends, which lost 0 bases and 5 bases, there was a span of 11 bases. CDR3 length: 14 amino acids. The CDR3 here is CASSVGDSPYGYTF. The CDR3 DNA is TGTGCCAGCAGCGTAGGAGATTCCCCATATGGCTACACCTTC.

The rearrangement uses TRBV27 and TRBJ1-6, with TRBD1 as a possible D gene (6 bases). Germline CDR1 reads MNHEY; CDR2 reads SMNVEV (reference sequence). The CDR3 has 14 residues. V shed 6 bases and J shed 7 bases, with 13 bases lying between them. CDR3 loop: CASSVTGGNSPLHF. The DNA of the CDR3 is TGTGCCAGCAGCGTGACAGGAGGGAATTCACCCCTCCACTTT.

V usage is TRBV27 and J usage is TRBJ2-7, with TRBD2 identical over 7 bases. Trimming removed 5 bases from V and 7 bases from J; junction bases left unmatched: 5. CDR1 and CDR2 (germline): MNHEY, SMNVEV (reference sequence). CDR3 length: 12 amino acids. The CDR3 nucleotides read TGTGCCAGCAGTGACGTAGCGGGTGAGCAGTACTTC. It encodes CASSDVAGEQYF.

The gene calls are TRBV28 and TRBJ2-7, with 8 bases fitting TRBD1. This CDR3 is built from 16 residues. Germline V gives CDR1 MDHEN, CDR2 SYDVKM. V gave up 6 bases and J gave up 2 bases; unmatched junction bases: 12. The CDR3 DNA reads as TGTGCCAGCAGGCTCCATCGAGGACAGGGCACCTACGAGCAGTACTTC. Amino acid sequence: CASRLHRGQGTYEQYF.

The CDR3 reads CASSVEHWPGQGVTGELFF. In DNA form, the CDR3 reads TGTGCCAGCAGCGTAGAGCATTGGCCAGGACAGGGGGTTACCGGGGAGCTGTTTTTT. The chain recombines TRBV9 with TRBJ2-2; 10 bases line up with TRBD1. Germline CDR1 reads SGDLS; CDR2 reads YYNGEE. CDR3 size: 19 residues. V lost 0 bases to trimming and J lost 5 bases; unmatched junction nucleotides: 13.

This clone has a handful of counts. The J gene is TRBJ1-1, the V gene TRBV9; 9 bases line up with TRBD1. The CDR3 is 14 amino acids. CDR1 and CDR2 from the germline V gene are SGDLS and YYNGEE. Trimming took 3 bases from V and 4 from J; bases not matched to a gene: 4. The CDR3 nucleotides are TGTGCCAGCAGCGCCACAGGGGGCGGCACTGAAGCTTTCTTT. Protein product: CASSATGGGTEAFF.

CDR3 sequence: CASSLPPSGSAGELFF. Here the CDR3 DNA reads TGTGCCAGCAGCTTACCACCTAGCGGCAGCGCCGGGGAGCTGTTTTTT. V gene TRBV7-9 combines with J gene TRBJ2-2; 7 bases agree with TRBD2. Germline CDR1 SEHNR, CDR2 FQNEAQ (reference sequence). This CDR3 is built from 16 residues. V gave up 2 bases and J gave up 6 bases; unmatched junction bases: 9.

V is TRBV27 and J is TRBJ2-7; the match to TRBD2 covers 8 bases. The CDR3 consists of 16 residues. V gave up 3 bases and J gave up 2 bases; unmatched junction bases: 9. Germline loops: CDR1 MNHEY, CDR2 SMNVEV (reference sequence). The CDR3 region is CASSLSSGRTTYEQYF. The CDR3 DNA reads as TGTGCCAGCAGTTTGTCTAGCGGGCGGACTACCTACGAGCAGTACTTC.

The chain recombines TRBV7-2 with TRBJ2-1; D possibly corresponds to TRBD2 (5 bases). The CDR3 runs to 15 residues. CDR1 SGHTA and CDR2 FQGNSA come from the germline V gene. Trimming left V 5 bases short and J 4 bases short, with 15 bases between. In DNA form, the CDR3 reads TGTGCCAGCAGCCTAGACTATTCCACGTACAATGAGCAGTTCTTC. Amino acids: CASSLDYSTYNEQFF.

The DNA of the CDR3 is TGTGCCAGCAGTTTATCGAGCAGGGCTGGAAACACCATATATTTT. This translates into CASSLSSRAGNTIYF. The chain combines TRBV27 with TRBJ1-3, with D possibly matching TRBD1 (5 bases). Germline lookup yields CDR1 MNHEY and CDR2 SMNVEV (reference sequence). With 0 bases removed from V and 2 bases from J, the gap between germline ends came to 8 bases. The CDR3 extends over 15 amino acids.

The chain recombines TRBV6-5 with TRBJ2-7; 11 nucleotides match TRBD2. There are 15 residues in the CDR3. The germline V gene encodes CDR1 MNHEY and CDR2 SVGAGI. V lost 6 bases to trimming and J lost 4 bases; unmatched junction nucleotides: 8. CDR3 in amino acids: CASSNRLAGSYEQYF. The CDR3 DNA is TGTGCCAGCAGCAATCGACTAGCGGGATCGTACGAGCAGTACTTC.

This chain links TRBV5-1 with TRBJ2-5; 8 nucleotides line up with TRBD1. The CDR3 contains 17 residues. Germline V CDR1 and CDR2: SGHRS, YFSETQ. The trim removed 3 bases at V and 5 bases at J, leaving 15 bases unmatched. The CDR3 region has the DNA TGCGCCAGCAGCTCTCTCCCCAAAACAGGGGGGCAGGAGACCCAGTACTTC. The encoded protein is CASSSLPKTGGQETQYF. The full variable domain, completed using reference TRBV5-1 and TRBJ2-5, is KAGVTQTPRYLIKTRGQQVTLSCSPISGHRSVSWYQQTPGQGLQFLFEYFSETQRNKGNFPGRFSGRQFSNSRSEMNVSTLELGDSALYLCASSSLPKTGGQETQYFGPGTRLLVL.

A word on this clone: This sample also contains other DNA sequences that code for the same CDR3. This chain joins TRBV28 and TRBJ2-1, with TRBD2 matching over 7 bases. Unmatched junction bases numbered 3, after V lost 5 bases and J lost 2 bases. The CDR3 sequence is 14 residues long. The germline gives CDR1 MDHEN, CDR2 SYDVKM. Written as DNA, the CDR3 is TGTGCCAGCAGTCCAGGACTAGCCTACAATGAGCAGTTCTTC. It is translated as CASSPGLAYNEQFF. Full variable domain (remainder filled in from reference TRBV28 and TRBJ2-1): DVKVTQSSRYLVKRTGEKVFLECVQDMDHENMFWYRQDPGLGLRLIYFSYDVKMKEKGDIPEGYSVSREKKERFSLILESASTNQTSMYLCASSPGLAYNEQFFGPGTRLTVL.

This clone was seen once. The CDR3 protein is CASSYRTSASTDTQYF. CDR3 coding DNA: TGTGCCAGCAGCTACCGGACTAGCGCTAGCACAGATACGCAGTATTTT. The chain has TRBV7-2 and TRBJ2-3, with 9 nucleotides matching TRBD2. The CDR3 has 16 amino acids. Germline V gene data show CDR1 as SGHTA and CDR2 as FQGNSA. V lost 4 bases, J lost 0 bases, and 5 bases stayed unmatched.

The chain couples TRBV6-5 to TRBJ1-3; D gene uncertain. CDR3 length: 15 amino acids. V gave up 6 bases and J gave up 4 bases, with 16 bases separating them. Looked up from germline, CDR1 is MNHEY and CDR2 is SVGAGI. CDR3 residues: CASSRGRQVGNTIYF. The DNA of the CDR3 is TGTGCCAGCAGCCGCGGACGCCAGGTGGGAAACACCATATATTTT.

This chain links TRBV29-1 with TRBJ2-7; D ambiguous. The CDR3 sequence is 14 residues long. Germline CDR1 and CDR2: SQVTM and ANQGSEA. Trimming stripped 3 bases from V and 1 base from J, with 13 bases between. The CDR3 DNA follows: TGCAGCGTTGAGGTCGGGTGGGGATCCTACGAGCAGTACTTC. Its protein product is CSVEVGWGSYEQYF.

This clone was observed a single time. The J gene is TRBJ1-2, the V gene TRBV6-5, with D maybe TRBD1 (5 bases). Germline V gene lookup returns CDR1 MNHEY and CDR2 SVGAGI. This CDR3 has 13 residues. Trimming pared 8 bases from V and 8 bases from J, leaving 18 bases between. The CDR3 nucleotides are TGTGCCAGCGGTTTCCCTGCCCAGGGAGGCTACACCTTC. The encoded protein is CASGFPAQGGYTF.

This clone was recorded once. The chain has TRBV27 and TRBJ2-2; D is unresolved. Trimming took off 3 bases at V and 6 bases at J, with 8 bases between the two ends. The CDR3 consists of 13 residues. From germline, CDR1 is MNHEY and CDR2 SMNVEV (reference sequence). This CDR3 is CASSFLAAGELFF. The CDR3 nucleotides are TGTGCCAGCAGTTTCCTGGCGGCCGGGGAGCTGTTTTTT.